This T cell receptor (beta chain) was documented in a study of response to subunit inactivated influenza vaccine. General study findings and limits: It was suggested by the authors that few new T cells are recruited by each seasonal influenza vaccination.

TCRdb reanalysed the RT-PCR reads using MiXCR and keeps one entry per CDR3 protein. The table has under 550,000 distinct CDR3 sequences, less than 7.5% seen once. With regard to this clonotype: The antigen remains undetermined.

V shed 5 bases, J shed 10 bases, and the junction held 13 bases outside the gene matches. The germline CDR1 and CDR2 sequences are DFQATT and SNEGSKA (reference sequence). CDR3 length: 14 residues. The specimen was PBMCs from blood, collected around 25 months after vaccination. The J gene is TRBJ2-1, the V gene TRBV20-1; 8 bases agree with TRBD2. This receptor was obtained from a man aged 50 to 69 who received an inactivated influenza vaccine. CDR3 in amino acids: CSARKRESIKEQFF. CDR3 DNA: TGCAGTGCTCGTAAGCGGGAGAGTATCAAGGAGCAGTTCTTC.